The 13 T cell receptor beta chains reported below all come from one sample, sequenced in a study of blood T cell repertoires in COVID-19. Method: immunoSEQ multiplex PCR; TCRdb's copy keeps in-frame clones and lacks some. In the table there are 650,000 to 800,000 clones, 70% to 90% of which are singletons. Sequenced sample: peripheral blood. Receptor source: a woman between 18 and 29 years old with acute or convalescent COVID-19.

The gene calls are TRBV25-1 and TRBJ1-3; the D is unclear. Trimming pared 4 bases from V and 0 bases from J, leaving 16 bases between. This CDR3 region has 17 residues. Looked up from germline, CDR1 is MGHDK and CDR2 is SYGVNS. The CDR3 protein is CASSGSTDRSSGNTIYF. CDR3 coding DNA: TGTGCCAGCAGTGGTTCTACCGACCGGAGCTCTGGAAACACCATATATTTT.

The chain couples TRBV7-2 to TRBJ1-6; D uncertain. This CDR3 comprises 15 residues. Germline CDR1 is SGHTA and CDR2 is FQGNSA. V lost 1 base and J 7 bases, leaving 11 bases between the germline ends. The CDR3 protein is CASSLGHGPNSPLHF. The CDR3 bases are TGTGCCAGCAGCTTAGGTCACGGTCCGAATTCACCCCTCCACTTT. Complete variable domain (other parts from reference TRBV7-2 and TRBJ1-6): GAGVSQSPSNKVTEKGKDVELRCDPISGHTALYWYRQSLGQGLEFLIYFQGNSAPDKSGLPSDRFSAERTGGSVSTLTIQRTQQEDSAVYLCASSLGHGPNSPLHFGNGTRLTVT.

This chain's CDR3 is CASSQDLEGQGSFATEAFF. The CDR3 bases are TGTGCCAGCAGCCAAGATCTGGAGGGACAGGGTAGTTTTGCGACTGAAGCTTTCTTT. V gene TRBV4-2 combines with J gene TRBJ1-1; TRBD1 matches 9 bases. The V gene end was trimmed by 0 bases and the J gene end by 5 bases; junction bases not matched to a gene: 16. Germline assignment: CDR1 LGHNA and CDR2 YNFKEQ. There are 19 residues in the CDR3.

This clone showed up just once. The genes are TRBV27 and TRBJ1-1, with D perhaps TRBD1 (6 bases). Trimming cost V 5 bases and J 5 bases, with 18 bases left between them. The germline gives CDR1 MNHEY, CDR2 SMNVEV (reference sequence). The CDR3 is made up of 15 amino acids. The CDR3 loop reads CASSPYQGLRTEAFF. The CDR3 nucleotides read TGTGCCAGCAGTCCCTATCAGGGGTTAAGGACTGAAGCTTTCTTT.

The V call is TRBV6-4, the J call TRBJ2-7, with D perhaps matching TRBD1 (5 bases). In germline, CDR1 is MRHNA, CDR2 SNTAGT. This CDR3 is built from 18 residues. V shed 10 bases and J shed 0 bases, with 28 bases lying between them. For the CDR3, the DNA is TGTGCCATCCAAGCTTCCCGACGAAATACAGGCCTCTCCTACGAGCAGTACTTC. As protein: CAIQASRRNTGLSYEQYF.

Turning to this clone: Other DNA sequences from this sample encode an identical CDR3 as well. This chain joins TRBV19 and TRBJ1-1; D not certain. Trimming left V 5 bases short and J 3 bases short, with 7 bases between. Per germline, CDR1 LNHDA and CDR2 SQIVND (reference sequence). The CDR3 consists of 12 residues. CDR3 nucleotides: TGTGCCAGTAGTCTATTCGACACTGAAGCTTTCTTT. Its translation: CASSLFDTEAFF.

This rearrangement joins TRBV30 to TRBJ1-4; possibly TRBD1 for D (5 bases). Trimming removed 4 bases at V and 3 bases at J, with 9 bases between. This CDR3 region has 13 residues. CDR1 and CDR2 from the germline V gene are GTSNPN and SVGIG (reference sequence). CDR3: CAWTAGPNEKLFF. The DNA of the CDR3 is TGTGCCTGGACGGCAGGGCCTAATGAAAAACTGTTTTTT.

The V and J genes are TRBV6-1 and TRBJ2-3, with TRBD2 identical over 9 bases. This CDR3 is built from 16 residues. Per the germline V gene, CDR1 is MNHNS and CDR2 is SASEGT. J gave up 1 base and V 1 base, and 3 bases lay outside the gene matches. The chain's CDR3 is CASSEGERGGTDTQYF. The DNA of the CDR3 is TGTGCCAGCAGTGAAGGCGAGCGGGGGGGCACAGATACGCAGTATTTT.

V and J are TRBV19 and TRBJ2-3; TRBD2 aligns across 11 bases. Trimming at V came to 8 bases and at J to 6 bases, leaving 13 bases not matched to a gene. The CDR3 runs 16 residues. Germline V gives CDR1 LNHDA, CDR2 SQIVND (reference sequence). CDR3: CASAPTSGGRLDTQYF. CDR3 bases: TGTGCCAGTGCACCCACTAGCGGGGGCAGGTTGGATACGCAGTATTTT. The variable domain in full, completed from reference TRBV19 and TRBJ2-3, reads DGGITQSPKYLFRKEGQNVTLSCEQNLNHDAMYWYRQDPGQGLRLIYYSQIVNDFQKGDIAEGYSVSREKKESFPLTVTSAQKNPTAFYLCASAPTSGGRLDTQYFGPGTRLTVL.

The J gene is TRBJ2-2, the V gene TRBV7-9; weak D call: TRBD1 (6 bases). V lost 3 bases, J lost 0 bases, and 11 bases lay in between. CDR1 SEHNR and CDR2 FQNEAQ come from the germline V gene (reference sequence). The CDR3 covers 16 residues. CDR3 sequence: CASSLVGTTNTGELFF. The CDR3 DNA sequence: TGTGCCAGCAGCTTGGTAGGGACAACGAACACCGGGGAGCTGTTTTTT. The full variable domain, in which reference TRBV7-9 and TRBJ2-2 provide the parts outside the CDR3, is DTGVSQNPRHKITKRGQNVTFRCDPISEHNRLYWYRQTLGQGPEFLTYFQNEAQLEKSRLLSDRFSAERPKGSFSTLEIQRTEQGDSAMYLCASSLVGTTNTGELFFGEGSRLTVL.

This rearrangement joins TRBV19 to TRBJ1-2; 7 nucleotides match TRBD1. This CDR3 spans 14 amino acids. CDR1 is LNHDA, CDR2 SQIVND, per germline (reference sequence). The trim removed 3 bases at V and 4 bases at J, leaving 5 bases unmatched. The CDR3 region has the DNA TGTGCCAGTAGTATTCAAGACAGGGTCTATGGCTACACCTTC. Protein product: CASSIQDRVYGYTF.

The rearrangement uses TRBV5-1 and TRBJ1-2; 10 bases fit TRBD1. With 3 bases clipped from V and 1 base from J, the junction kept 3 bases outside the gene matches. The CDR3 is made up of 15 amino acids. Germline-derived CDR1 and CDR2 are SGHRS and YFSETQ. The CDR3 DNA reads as TGCGCCAGCAGCTCTGGACAGGGGGGTAACTATGGCTACACCTTC. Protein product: CASSSGQGGNYGYTF.

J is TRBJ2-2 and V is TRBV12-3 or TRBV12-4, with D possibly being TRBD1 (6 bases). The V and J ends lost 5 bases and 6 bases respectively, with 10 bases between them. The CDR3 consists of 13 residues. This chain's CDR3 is CASSTGTPGELFF. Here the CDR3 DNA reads TGTGCCAGCAGTACAGGGACACCCGGGGAGCTGTTTTTT.